This TCR beta chain was sequenced for a study of T cell responses to AZD1222 COVID-19 vaccine. Study-wide findings and caveats: Epitopes outside B.1.351 and B.1.1.7 mutated regions reportedly drew nearly half of spike TCRs. Clonal diversity was possibly underestimated, and the donors were mostly white British, with more females. Spike-wide vaccine-associated CD4 TCRs dominated at 160-218 and 743-854.

The germline V gene has CDR1 ENHRY and CDR2 SYGVKD. V lost 7 bases and J lost 1, with 9 bases in between. The CDR3 consists of 13 residues. Here immunoSEQ multiplex PCR was the method, and the copy in TCRdb shows in-frame clones only, minus some. The sample contains roughly 150,000 clones, about 93% of which appear only once. Second doses that came at about 4 or about 12 weeks were put together. Points on this clone: Antigen unknown.

This clonotype originated in an adult who received the AZD1222 COVID-19 vaccine. This rearrangement joins TRBV10-3 to TRBJ2-3; D is possibly TRBD2 (5 bases). The specimen was peripheral blood, collected 28 days after the second AZD1222 dose. CDR3: CAITRGGTDTQYF. CDR3 DNA: TGTGCCATCACCCGGGGTGGCACAGATACGCAGTATTTT.